One TCR beta chain is described in this entry. Its antigen specificity is not known. A junction end diverges from the germline sequence, so it may reflect a read error. Libraries were prepared through 5' RACE. Sequencing was performed on an Illumina HiSeq 2500. A second PCR of roughly 7 to 12 cycles was performed with a sample-barcoded 5' primer and a J-beta primer mix. A unique molecular identifier was introduced onto each TCR beta cDNA molecule by a template-switch 5' adaptor carrying 12 random nucleotides. Each sample yielded at least 2.5 million CDR3-containing paired-end reads. First-strand cDNA synthesis was performed from all RNA using the Mint cDNA synthesis kit, with priming by a TRBC-specific oligonucleotide. All cDNA was treated with uracil-DNA glycosylase and then went through a first 18-cycle PCR with the universal primers M1SS and BC2_uni_R. The original pipeline was this. For normalization, 1 million high-quality reads were randomly selected from each sample, with every read carrying a distinct molecular identifier. Instead of being binned into consensus sequences, reads with shared molecular identifiers were discarded. CDR3 identification, clonotype clustering and error correction used MiTCR with a Q25 quality threshold and the strictest error-elimination algorithm. A nonparametric unseen species model with Euler transformation was used to estimate a lower bound on total TCR beta diversity. Using fastp trimming at Q25 and MiXCR clonotype assembly, TCRdb reanalyzed the public sequencing data and kept in-frame beta chains. Every entry covers one CDR3 protein and lists the most common genes and DNA from its rows. The V and J calls shown here were made by TCRdb, not taken from the authors' results. The sample yields roughly 800,000 distinct CDR3 sequences; approximately 53% were counted once. The top ten clones comprise roughly two fifths of the sample.

The CDR3 starts with the cysteine, ends with the phenylalanine, and has 17 residues. The only DNA kept is the CDR3, 51 bases in frame from the first base. These data belong to a study of blood T cells in healthy people across ages (dated by TCRdb to between 2014 and 2017). Looking at the study overall: In model experiments, template switching captured about one uniquely barcoded TCR beta cDNA molecule for every two T cells. Age-related changes in TCR beta repertoire diversity were measured in the study by deep sequencing normalized with unique cDNA molecular identifiers. The donors were divided into four age groups: young (average roughly 17 years), middle-aged (about 41), aged (about 56) and long-lived (roughly 82). To avoid experimental bias, donors of different ages were randomly spread across the sequencing lanes. Using the same blood draw, the study looked at two additional independent replicas of 1 million unique cDNA reads for two donors, one aged 18 to 30 and the other aged 80 or older.

The roughly 39 donors, aged 6 to 90 years, were systemically healthy Caucasian individuals from Russia. Ten milliliters of peripheral blood were drawn from each donor into EDTA-treated Vacutainer tubes. Ficoll-Paque density-gradient centrifugation was used to isolate PBMCs, with at least 6.5 million per sample. Total RNA was extracted from PBMCs with Trizol reagent, with at least 5.5 micrograms obtained per sample. For every donor, flow cytometry on a PBMC aliquot measured the percentage of naive CD45RAhigh/CD27high T cells. Overall results and qualifications from the work: The long-lived group showed more naive CD4+ T cells, fewer expanded clones and increased TCR diversity than the aged group, suggesting age selection. Because donor CMV infection status was unknown, age-related changes in expanded clonotypes were potentially confounded. The percentage of naive T cells measured by flow cytometry correlated strongly with observed TCR beta diversity. As age increased, observed TCR beta diversity per million T cells dropped in a roughly linear way, and a significant reduction was already evident by age 40. Estimates of total diversity based on one million sequenced T cells were considered lower bounds and underestimates. Because profiling used bulk unsorted PBMCs, naive and antigen-experienced compartments could not be compared conclusively.

The V and J genes are TRBV12-3 or TRBV12-4 and TRBJ2-3; the D region is possibly TRBD1 or TRBD2, each matching across 7 bases. The sequence was obtained from a man aged 80 or over in good health. The sample comprised blood. The bases read TGTACCAGCAGTTCCCCCGGGGGGCTTATGGGGGACAGATACGCGTATTTT. Translated, this gives CTSSSPGGLMGDRYAYF.